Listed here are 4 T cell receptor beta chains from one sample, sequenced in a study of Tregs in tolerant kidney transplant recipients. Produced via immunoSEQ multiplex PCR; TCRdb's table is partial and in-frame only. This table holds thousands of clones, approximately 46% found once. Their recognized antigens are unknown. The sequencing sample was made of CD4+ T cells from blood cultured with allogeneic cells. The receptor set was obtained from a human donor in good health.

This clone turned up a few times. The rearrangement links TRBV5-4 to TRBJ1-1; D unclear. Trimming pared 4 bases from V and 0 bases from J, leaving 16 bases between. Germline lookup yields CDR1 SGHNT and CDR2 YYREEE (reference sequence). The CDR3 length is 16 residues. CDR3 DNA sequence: TGTGCCAGCAGCCCCCGGCGTGCGGGATTGAACACTGAAGCTTTCTTT. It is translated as CASSPRRAGLNTEAFF. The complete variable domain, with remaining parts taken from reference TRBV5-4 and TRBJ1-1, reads ETGVTQSPTHLIKTRGQQVTLRCSSQSGHNTVSWYQQALGQGPQFIFQYYREEENGRGNFPPRFSGLQFPNYSSELNVNALELDDSALYLCASSPRRAGLNTEAFFGQGTRLTVV.

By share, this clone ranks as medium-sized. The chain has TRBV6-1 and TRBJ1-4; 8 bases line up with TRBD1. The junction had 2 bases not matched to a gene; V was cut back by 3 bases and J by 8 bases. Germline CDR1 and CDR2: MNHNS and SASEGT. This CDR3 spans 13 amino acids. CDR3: CASSDRGREKLFF. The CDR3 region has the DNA TGTGCCAGCAGTGACAGGGGGCGCGAAAAACTGTTTTTT.

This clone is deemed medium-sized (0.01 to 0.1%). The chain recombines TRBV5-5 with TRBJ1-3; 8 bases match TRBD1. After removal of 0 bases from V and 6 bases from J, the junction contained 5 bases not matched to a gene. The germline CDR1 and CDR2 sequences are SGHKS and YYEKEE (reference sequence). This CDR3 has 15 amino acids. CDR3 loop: CASSLETGVKNTIYF. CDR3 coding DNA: TGTGCCAGCAGCTTGGAGACAGGGGTGAAAAACACCATATATTTT.

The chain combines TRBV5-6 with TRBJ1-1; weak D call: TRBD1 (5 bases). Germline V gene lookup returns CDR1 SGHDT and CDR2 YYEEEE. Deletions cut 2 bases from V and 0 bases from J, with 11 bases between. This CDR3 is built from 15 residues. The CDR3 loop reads CASSFGAMVNTEAFF. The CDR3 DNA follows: TGTGCCAGCAGCTTCGGGGCGATGGTGAACACTGAAGCTTTCTTT. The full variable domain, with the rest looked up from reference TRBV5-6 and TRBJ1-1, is DAGVTQSPTHLIKTRGQQVTLRCSPKSGHDTVSWYQQALGQGPQFIFQYYEEEERQRGNFPDRFSGHQFPNYSSELNVNALLLGDSALYLCASSFGAMVNTEAFFGQGTRLTVV.